A selection of T cell receptor beta chains follows, all from one sample in a study of blood T cell repertoires in COVID-19. The assay was immunoSEQ multiplex PCR, and TCRdb's table has in-frame clones only and misses some. The sample lists approximately 250,000 clones, approximately 88% occurring once. Sequencing was performed on PBMCs or T cells enriched from blood (not recorded which). The receptors were sampled from a woman aged 40 to 50 with acute COVID-19. CDR3s include the opening cysteine and the closing phenylalanine or tryptophan. The order of the fields is J gene, V gene, CDR3 protein.

J gene: TRBJ2-1
V gene: TRBV7-9
CDR3 protein: CASSPVGRVYNEQFF

J gene: TRBJ1-3
V gene: TRBV15
CDR3 protein: CATSRASSGNTIYF

J gene: TRBJ2-1
V gene: TRBV28
CDR3 protein: CASSSSGTFQNEQFF

J gene: TRBJ2-3
V gene: TRBV9
CDR3 protein: CASSVGSGSTDTQYF

J gene: TRBJ1-5
V gene: TRBV7-6
CDR3 protein: CASSPGQAAFVGQHF

J gene: TRBJ1-3
V gene: TRBV24-1
CDR3 protein: CATSDPNSGNTIYF

J gene: TRBJ2-1
V gene: TRBV28
CDR3 protein: CASSFFFRKDGEQFF

J gene: TRBJ2-5
V gene: TRBV7-2
CDR3 protein: CASSLNGDQETQYF

J gene: TRBJ1-6
V gene: TRBV6-5
CDR3 protein: CASSYSQGNNSPLHF

J gene: TRBJ2-3
V gene: TRBV5-1
CDR3 protein: CASSLAGGVEDTQYF

J gene: TRBJ2-3
V gene: TRBV4-3
CDR3 protein: CASSQEAGVADTQYF

J gene: TRBJ1-2
V gene: TRBV7-8
CDR3 protein: CASSFRDTSYGYTF

J gene: TRBJ1-4
V gene: TRBV5-1
CDR3 protein: CASSLGLNEKLFF

J gene: TRBJ1-4
V gene: TRBV9
CDR3 protein: CASSVDEGAREKLFF

J gene: TRBJ1-4
V gene: TRBV3-1/TRBV3-2
CDR3 protein: CASSQPDREAQKLFF

J gene: TRBJ1-6
V gene: TRBV7-2
CDR3 protein: CASSLVGTGSNSPLHF

J gene: TRBJ1-2
V gene: TRBV28
CDR3 protein: CASSPPRTGEGYTF

J gene: TRBJ1-1
V gene: TRBV6-5
CDR3 protein: CASSRPGQPFEAFF

J gene: TRBJ2-2
V gene: TRBV19
CDR3 protein: CASTIDRGHTGELFF

J gene: TRBJ2-3
V gene: TRBV9
CDR3 protein: CASSGERVPPDTQYF

J gene: TRBJ2-5
V gene: TRBV6-4
CDR3 protein: CASSDPTTRHQETQYF

J gene: TRBJ2-3
V gene: TRBV3-1/TRBV3-2
CDR3 protein: CASSQLGQSADTQYF

J gene: TRBJ2-7
V gene: TRBV2
CDR3 protein: CASSEVPSLAYEQYF

J gene: TRBJ2-7
V gene: TRBV5-1
CDR3 protein: CASSRQGAQRGPYEQYF

J gene: TRBJ2-3
V gene: TRBV5-8
CDR3 protein: CASTFHTKSGRGLDTQYF

J gene: TRBJ2-6
V gene: TRBV5-4
CDR3 protein: CASSLDSSGANVLTF

J gene: TRBJ1-1
V gene: TRBV7-8
CDR3 protein: CASSLYKRGGEAFF

J gene: TRBJ1-3
V gene: TRBV15
CDR3 protein: CATSSQEGGTVYF

J gene: TRBJ1-5
V gene: TRBV7-9
CDR3 protein: CASSSAASNQPQHF

J gene: TRBJ2-6
V gene: TRBV9
CDR3 protein: CASSVGGSGANVLTF

J gene: TRBJ1-6
V gene: TRBV19
CDR3 protein: CASRTGAYSPLHF

J gene: TRBJ2-4
V gene: TRBV7-9
CDR3 protein: CASSSNRGAKNIQYF

J gene: TRBJ2-3
V gene: TRBV7-7
CDR3 protein: CASSSGLAETDTQYF

J gene: TRBJ1-2
V gene: TRBV10-3
CDR3 protein: CAISESSGYTF

J gene: TRBJ2-1
V gene: TRBV2
CDR3 protein: CASSEALPVASGRNNEQFF

J gene: TRBJ2-3
V gene: TRBV12-5
CDR3 protein: CASGPAGLAGGPDTQYF

J gene: TRBJ2-2
V gene: TRBV24-1
CDR3 protein: CATSGPSGTSRSNTGELFF